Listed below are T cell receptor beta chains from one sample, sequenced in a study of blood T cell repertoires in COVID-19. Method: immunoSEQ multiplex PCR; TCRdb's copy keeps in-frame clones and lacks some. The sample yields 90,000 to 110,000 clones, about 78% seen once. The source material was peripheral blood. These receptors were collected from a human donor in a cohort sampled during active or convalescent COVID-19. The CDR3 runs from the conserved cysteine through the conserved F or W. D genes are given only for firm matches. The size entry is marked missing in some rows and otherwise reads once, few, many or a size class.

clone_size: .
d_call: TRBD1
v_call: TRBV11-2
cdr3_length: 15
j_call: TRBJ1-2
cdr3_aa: CASSWGQGLSYGYTF
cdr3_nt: TGTGCCAGCAGCTGGGGACAGGGGCTCTCCTATGGCTACACCTTC

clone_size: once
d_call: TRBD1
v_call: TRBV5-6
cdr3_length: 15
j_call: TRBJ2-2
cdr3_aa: CASSLAGTGIGELFF
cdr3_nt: TGTGCCAGCAGCTTGGCCGGGACAGGGATTGGGGAGCTGTTTTTT

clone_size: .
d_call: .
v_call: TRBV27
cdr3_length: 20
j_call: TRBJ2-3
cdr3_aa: CASGYFRGPLAGGSSDTQYF
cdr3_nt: TGTGCCAGCGGCTACTTCAGGGGACCCTTGGCGGGCGGTTCGTCAGATACGCAGTATTTT

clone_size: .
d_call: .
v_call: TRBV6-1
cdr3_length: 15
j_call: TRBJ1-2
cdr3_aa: CASSDPRGFGYGYTF
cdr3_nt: TGTGCCAGCAGTGACCCAAGGGGTTTTGGGTATGGCTACACCTTC

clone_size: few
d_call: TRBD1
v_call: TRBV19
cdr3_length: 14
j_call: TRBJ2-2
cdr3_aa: CASHRQGATGELFF
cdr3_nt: TGTGCCAGTCACCGACAGGGGGCCACCGGGGAGCTGTTTTTT

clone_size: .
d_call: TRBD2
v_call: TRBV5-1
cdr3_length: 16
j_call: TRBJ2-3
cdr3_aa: CASSWGTSSSTDTQYF
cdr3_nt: TGCGCCAGCAGCTGGGGGACTAGCTCCAGCACAGATACGCAGTATTTT

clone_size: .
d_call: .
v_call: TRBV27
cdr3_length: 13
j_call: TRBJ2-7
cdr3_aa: CASSPRMGHEQYF
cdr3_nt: TGTGCCAGCAGCCCCAGGATGGGCCACGAGCAGTACTTC

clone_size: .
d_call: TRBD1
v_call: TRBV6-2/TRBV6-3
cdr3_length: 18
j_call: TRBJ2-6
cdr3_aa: CASSRGQSAVSGANVLTF
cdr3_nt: TGTGCCAGCAGTCGGGGACAGAGCGCCGTCTCTGGGGCCAACGTCCTGACTTTC

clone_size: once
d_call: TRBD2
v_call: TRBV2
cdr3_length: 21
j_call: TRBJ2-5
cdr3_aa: CASSESGLAGLRRHRQETQYF
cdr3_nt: TGTGCCAGCAGTGAAAGTGGACTAGCGGGACTGAGGAGGCATCGTCAGGAGACCCAGTACTTC

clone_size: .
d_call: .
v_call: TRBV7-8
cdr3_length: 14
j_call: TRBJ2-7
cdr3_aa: CASSSNVRAGEQYF
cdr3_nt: TGTGCCAGCAGCTCTAATGTAAGAGCAGGCGAGCAGTACTTC

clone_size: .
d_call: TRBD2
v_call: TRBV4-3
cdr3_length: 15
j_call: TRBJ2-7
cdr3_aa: CASSQGLAGEYEQYF
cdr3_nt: TGCGCCAGCAGCCAAGGGCTAGCGGGGGAGTACGAGCAGTACTTC

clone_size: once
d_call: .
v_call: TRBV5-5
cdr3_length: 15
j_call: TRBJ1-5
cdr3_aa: CAFPLRQVDNQPQHF
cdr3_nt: TGTGCCTTCCCCCTTCGACAGGTAGACAATCAGCCCCAGCATTTT

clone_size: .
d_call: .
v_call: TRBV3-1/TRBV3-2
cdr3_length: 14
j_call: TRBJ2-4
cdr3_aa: CASSHENKKNIQYF
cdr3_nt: TGTGCCAGCAGCCACGAAAACAAGAAAAACATTCAGTACTTC

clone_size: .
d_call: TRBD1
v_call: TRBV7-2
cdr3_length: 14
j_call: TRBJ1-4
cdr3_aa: CASSPRTGNEKLFF
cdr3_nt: TGTGCCAGCAGCCCAAGGACAGGGAATGAAAAACTGTTTTTT

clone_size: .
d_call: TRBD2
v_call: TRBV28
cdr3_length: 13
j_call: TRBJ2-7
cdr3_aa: CYSGGRYSYEQYF
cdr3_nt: TGTTACTCGGGGGGGAGGTACTCCTACGAGCAGTACTTC

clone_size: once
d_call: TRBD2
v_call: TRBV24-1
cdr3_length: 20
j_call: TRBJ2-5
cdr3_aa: CATSDLSSGGTLPLQETQYF
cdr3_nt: TGTGCCACCAGTGATTTGTCTAGCGGGGGGACCCTACCCCTCCAAGAGACCCAGTACTTC

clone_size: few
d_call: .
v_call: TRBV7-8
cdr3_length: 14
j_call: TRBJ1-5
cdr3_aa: CASDTGISNQPQHF
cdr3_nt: TGTGCCAGTGATACAGGAATTAGCAATCAGCCCCAGCATTTT

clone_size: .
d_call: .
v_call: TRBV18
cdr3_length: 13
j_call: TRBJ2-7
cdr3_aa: CASSPPSNYEQYF
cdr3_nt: TGTGCCAGCTCACCACCATCAAACTACGAGCAGTACTTC

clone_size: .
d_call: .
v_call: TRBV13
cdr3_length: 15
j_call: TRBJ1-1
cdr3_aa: CASSLGGERDTEAFF
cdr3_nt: TGTGCCAGCAGCTTAGGGGGGGAGCGGGACACTGAAGCTTTCTTT

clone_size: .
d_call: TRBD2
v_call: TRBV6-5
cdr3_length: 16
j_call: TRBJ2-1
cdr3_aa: CASSYSPSGGLNEQFF
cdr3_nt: TGTGCCAGCAGTTACTCCCCTAGCGGGGGCCTAAATGAGCAGTTCTTC

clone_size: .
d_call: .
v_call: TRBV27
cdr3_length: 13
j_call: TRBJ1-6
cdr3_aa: CASSLRFNSPLHF
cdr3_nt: TGTGCCAGCAGTTTGCGGTTTAATTCACCCCTCCACTTT

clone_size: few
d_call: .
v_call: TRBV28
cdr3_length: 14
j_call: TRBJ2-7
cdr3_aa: CASSPGTLIYEQYF
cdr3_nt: TGTGCCAGCAGTCCCGGGACTTTGATTTACGAGCAGTACTTC

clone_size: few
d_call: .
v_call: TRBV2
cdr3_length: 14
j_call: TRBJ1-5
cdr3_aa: CASTRGNRAQPQHF
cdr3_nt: TGTGCCAGCACCCGAGGTAACAGGGCTCAGCCCCAGCATTTT

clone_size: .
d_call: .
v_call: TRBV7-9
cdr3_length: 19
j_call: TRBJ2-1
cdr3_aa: CASSLDMRRDKKAHNEQFF
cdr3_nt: TGTGCCAGCAGCTTAGATATGCGTAGAGACAAGAAAGCACACAATGAGCAGTTCTTC

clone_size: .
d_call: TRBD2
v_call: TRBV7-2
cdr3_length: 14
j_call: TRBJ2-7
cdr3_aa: CASRPAASGVEQYF
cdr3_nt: TGTGCCAGCAGGCCCGCGGCTAGCGGGGTAGAGCAGTACTTC

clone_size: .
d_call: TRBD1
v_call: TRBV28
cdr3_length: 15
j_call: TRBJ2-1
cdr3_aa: CASRPTGSSYNEQFF
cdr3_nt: TGTGCCAGCAGACCGACAGGGAGCTCCTACAATGAGCAGTTCTTC

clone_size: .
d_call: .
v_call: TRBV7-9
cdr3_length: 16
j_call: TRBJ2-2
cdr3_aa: CASSLHPPGIGGELFF
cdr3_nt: TGTGCCAGCAGCCTACACCCCCCCGGGATTGGCGGGGAGCTGTTTTTT

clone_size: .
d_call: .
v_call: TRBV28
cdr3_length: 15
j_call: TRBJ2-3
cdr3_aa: CASSLWVGATDTQYF
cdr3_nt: TGTGCCAGCAGTTTATGGGTGGGGGCCACAGATACGCAGTATTTT

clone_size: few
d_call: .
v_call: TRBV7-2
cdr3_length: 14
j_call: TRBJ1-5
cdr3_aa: CASSSPGNNQPQHF
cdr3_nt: TGTGCCAGCAGCTCCCCGGGGAATAATCAGCCCCAGCATTTT

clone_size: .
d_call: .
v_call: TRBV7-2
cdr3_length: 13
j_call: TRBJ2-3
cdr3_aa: CASSLARTDTQYF
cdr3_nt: TGTGCCAGCAGCTTGGCCAGAACAGATACGCAGTATTTT

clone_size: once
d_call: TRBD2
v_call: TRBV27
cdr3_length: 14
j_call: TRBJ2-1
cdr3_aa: CASRGLAGVTEQFF
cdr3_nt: TGTGCCAGCAGGGGACTAGCGGGAGTAACTGAGCAGTTCTTC

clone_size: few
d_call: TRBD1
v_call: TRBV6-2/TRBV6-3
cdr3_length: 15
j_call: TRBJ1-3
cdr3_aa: CASSFPDRVGNTIYF
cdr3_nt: TGTGCCAGCAGTTTCCCAGACAGGGTTGGAAACACCATATATTTT

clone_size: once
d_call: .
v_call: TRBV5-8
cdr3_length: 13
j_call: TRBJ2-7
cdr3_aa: CASSDDWSYEQYF
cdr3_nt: TGTGCCAGCAGCGATGACTGGTCCTACGAGCAGTACTTC

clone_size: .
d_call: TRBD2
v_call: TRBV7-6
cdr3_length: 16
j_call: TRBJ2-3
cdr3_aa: CASSLATSGRVDTQYF
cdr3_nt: TGTGCCAGCAGCTTAGCGACTAGCGGGAGGGTAGATACGCAGTATTTT

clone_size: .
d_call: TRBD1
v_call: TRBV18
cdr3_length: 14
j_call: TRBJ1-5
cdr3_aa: CASSPRQGQEPQHF
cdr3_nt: TGTGCCAGCTCACCGCGACAGGGGCAGGAGCCCCAGCATTTT

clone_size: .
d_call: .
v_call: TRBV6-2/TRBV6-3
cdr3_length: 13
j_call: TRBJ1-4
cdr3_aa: CASSYSTSRVLFF
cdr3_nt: TGTGCCAGCAGTTACTCGACTTCCCGGGTACTGTTTTTT

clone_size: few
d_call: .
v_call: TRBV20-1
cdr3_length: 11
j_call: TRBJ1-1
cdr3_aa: CSAFKNTEAFF
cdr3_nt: TGCAGTGCGTTTAAGAACACTGAAGCTTTCTTT

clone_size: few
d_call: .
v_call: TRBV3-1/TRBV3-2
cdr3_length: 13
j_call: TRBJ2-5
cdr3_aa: CASSHSREETQYF
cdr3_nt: TGTGCCAGCAGCCACAGCAGGGAAGAGACCCAGTACTTC

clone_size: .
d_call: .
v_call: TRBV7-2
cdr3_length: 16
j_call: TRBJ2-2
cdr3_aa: CASSLVGGSYTGELFF
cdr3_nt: TGTGCCAGCAGCCTCGTGGGGGGATCTTACACCGGGGAGCTGTTTTTT

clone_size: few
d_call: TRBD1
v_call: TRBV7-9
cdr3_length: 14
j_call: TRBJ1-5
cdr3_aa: CASSQQGYDAAQHF
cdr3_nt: TGTGCCAGCAGCCAACAGGGGTATGACGCGGCCCAGCATTTT

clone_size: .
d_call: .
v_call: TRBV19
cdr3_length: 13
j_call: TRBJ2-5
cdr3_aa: CASSIWLQETQYF
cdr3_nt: TGTGCCAGTAGTATTTGGCTTCAAGAGACCCAGTACTTC

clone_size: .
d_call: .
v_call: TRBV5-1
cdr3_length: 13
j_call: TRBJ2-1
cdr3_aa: CASSLPPRDEQFF
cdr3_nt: TGCGCCAGCAGCTTGCCGCCCCGGGATGAGCAGTTCTTC

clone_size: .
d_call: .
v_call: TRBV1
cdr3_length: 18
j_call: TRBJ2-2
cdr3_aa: CTSSQDNRGGSITGELFF
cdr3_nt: TGCACCAGCAGCCAAGATAATCGGGGAGGGAGTATCACCGGGGAGCTGTTTTTT

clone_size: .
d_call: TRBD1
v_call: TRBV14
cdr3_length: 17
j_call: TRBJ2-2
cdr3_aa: CASSQSVTGANTGELFF
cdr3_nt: TGTGCCAGCAGCCAATCTGTGACAGGGGCGAACACCGGGGAGCTGTTTTTT

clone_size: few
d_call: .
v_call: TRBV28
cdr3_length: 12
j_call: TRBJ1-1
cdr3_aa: CASSFRNTEAFF
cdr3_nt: TGTGCCAGCAGTTTCCGGAACACTGAAGCTTTCTTT

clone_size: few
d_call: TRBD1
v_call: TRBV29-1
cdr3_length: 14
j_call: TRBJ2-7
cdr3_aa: CSVEPGTGTYEQYF
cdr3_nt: TGCAGCGTTGAACCCGGGACAGGGACCTACGAGCAGTACTTC

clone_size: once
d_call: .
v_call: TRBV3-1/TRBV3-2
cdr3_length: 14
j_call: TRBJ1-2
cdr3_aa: CASSQDQGYYGYTF
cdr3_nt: TGTGCCAGCAGCCAAGATCAGGGGTACTATGGCTACACCTTC

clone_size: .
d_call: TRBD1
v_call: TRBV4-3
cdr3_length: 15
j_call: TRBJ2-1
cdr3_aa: CASSQTGGQRNEQFF
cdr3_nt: TGCGCCAGCAGCCAGACAGGGGGCCAAAGGAATGAGCAGTTCTTC

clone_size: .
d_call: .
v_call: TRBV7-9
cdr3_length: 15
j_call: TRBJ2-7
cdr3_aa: CADLSGLGSIREQYF
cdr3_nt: TGTGCCGACCTTAGTGGATTGGGCTCGATAAGGGAGCAGTACTTC

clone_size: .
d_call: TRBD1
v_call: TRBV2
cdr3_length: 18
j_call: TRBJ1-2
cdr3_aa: CASSGGQARAPRGFGYTF
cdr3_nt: TGTGCCAGCAGCGGGGGACAGGCGAGGGCCCCGCGGGGATTTGGCTACACCTTC

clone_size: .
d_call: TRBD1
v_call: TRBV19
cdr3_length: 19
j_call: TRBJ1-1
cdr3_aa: CASSMGTGGANIRNTEAFF
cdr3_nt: TGTGCCAGTAGTATGGGCACAGGGGGCGCAAACATCAGAAACACTGAAGCTTTCTTT